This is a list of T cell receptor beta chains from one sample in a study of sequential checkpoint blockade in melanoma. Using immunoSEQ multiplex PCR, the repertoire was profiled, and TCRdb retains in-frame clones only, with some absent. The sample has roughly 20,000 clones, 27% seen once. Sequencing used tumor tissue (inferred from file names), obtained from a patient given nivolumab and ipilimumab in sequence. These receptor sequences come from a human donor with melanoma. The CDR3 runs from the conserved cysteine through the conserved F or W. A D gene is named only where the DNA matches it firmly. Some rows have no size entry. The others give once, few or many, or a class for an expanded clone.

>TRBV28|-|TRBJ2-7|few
TGTGCCAGCAGTTTATCGTGGGAACCCCAGGGGATCTACGAGCAGTACTTC
CASSLSWEPQGIYEQYF
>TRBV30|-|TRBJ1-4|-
TGTGCCTGGAGTGTAGATGCAACTAATGAAAAACTGTTTTTT
CAWSVDATNEKLFF
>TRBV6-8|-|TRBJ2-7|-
TGTGCCAGCAGTTCCGCAGGGAGAGCCTACGAGCAGTACTTC
CASSSAGRAYEQYF
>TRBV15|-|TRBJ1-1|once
TGTGCCACCAGCAGAGAGACCAGGGGAAATACTGAAGCTTTCTTT
CATSRETRGNTEAFF
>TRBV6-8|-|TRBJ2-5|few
TGTGCCAGCAGTGATTTGGGGCTCGGAGAGACCCAGTACTTC
CASSDLGLGETQYF
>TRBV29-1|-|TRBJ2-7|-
TGCAGCGCCGGGGCAGCCGGCTACGAGCAGTACTTC
CSAGAAGYEQYF
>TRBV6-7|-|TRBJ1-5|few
TGTCCCTTTATTAGAGCGGCAGCGTCAAATCAGCCCCAGCATTTT
CPFIRAAASNQPQHF
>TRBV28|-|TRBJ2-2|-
TGTGCCGGTCTTGATAGACACACCGGGGAGCTGTTTTTT
CAGLDRHTGELFF
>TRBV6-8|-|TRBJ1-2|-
TGTGCCATCAGTGTCGGAGTGGTGGAAGGCTACACCTTC
CAISVGVVEGYTF
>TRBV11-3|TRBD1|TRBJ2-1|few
TGTGCCAGCAGCTTCCTGACAGGGTACAATGAGCAGTTCTTC
CASSFLTGYNEQFF
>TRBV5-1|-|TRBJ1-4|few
TGCGCCAGCAGCTCGACCAACGAAGGTGAAAAACTGTTTTTT
CASSSTNEGEKLFF
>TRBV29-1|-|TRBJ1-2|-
TGCAGCGTTGAAAGGGCCCAGGGCTATGGCTACACCTTC
CSVERAQGYGYTF
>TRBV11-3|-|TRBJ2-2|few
TGTGCCAGCAGCCCCCGTTGGGACACCGGGGAGCTGTTTTTT
CASSPRWDTGELFF
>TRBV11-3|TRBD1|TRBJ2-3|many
TGTGCCAGCCAAAAGGACAGGGGGAATGCAGATACGCAGTATTTT
CASQKDRGNADTQYF
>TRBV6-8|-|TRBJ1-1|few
TGTGCCAGCAGTCAAAGTTTGAACACTGAAGCTTTCTTT
CASSQSLNTEAFF
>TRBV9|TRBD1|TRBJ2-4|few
TGTGCCAGCAGCCCAGGGGGCCTAGCCAAAAACATTCAGTACTTC
CASSPGGLAKNIQYF
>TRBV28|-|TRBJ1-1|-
TGTGCCAGCAGTTTATTAGGTCGCTGGGAAGCTTTCTTT
CASSLLGRWEAFF
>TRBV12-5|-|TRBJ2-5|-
TGTGCTAGTGGTTTGTTGGGGGAATTGGATCAAGAGACCCAGTACTTC
CASGLLGELDQETQYF
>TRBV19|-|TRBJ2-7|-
TGTGCCAGTAGTATACAGGGGAGTAACGAGCAGTACTTC
CASSIQGSNEQYF
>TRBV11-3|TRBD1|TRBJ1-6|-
TGTGCCAGCAGCTCGGCCCCGGGACAGCTTAATTCACCCCTCCACTTT
CASSSAPGQLNSPLHF
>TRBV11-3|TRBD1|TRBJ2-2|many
TGTGCCAGCAGCTTGGGACAGGGATTTGCCGGGGAGCTGTTTTTT
CASSLGQGFAGELFF
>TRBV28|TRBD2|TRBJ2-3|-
TGTGCCAGCAGTCCACCCTCCGGGGGGGGGAGCACAGATACGCAGTATTTT
CASSPPSGGGSTDTQYF
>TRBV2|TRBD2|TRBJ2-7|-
TGTGCCAGCATCGAGCGGGAGATAACCTACGAGCAGTACTTC
CASIEREITYEQYF
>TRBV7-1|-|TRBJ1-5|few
TGTGCCAGCAGCTTATGGCCAGGGGCTCAGCCCCAGCATTTT
CASSLWPGAQPQHF
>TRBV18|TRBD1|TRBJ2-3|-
TGTGCCAGCTCGCTGACAGGGATGGGGACAGATACGCAGTATTTT
CASSLTGMGTDTQYF
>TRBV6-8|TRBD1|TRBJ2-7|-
TGTGCCAGTCATACAGGGGTGGGTTACGAGCAGTACTTC
CASHTGVGYEQYF
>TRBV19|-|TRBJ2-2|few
TGTGCCAGTAGTTGGGGGGCGCTGGACACCGGGGAGCTGTTTTTT
CASSWGALDTGELFF
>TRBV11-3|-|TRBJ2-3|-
TGTGCCAGCAGCTTAGAATGGGCAGGGCGGGTTACGCAGTATTTT
CASSLEWAGRVTQYF
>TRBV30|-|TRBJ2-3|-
TGTGCCTGGAGTGTACTGAAAACAGATACGCAGTATTTT
CAWSVLKTDTQYF
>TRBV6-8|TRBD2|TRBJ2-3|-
TGTGCCAGCAGTTACTCTTTGGGCCGGGAGGACCCTACGCAGTATTTT
CASSYSLGREDPTQYF
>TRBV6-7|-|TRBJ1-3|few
TGTGCCAGCAGTTACTCGATGGTGGCAGGGCAATCGTCCGGAAACACCATATATTTT
CASSYSMVAGQSSGNTIYF
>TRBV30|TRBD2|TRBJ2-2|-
TGTGCCTGGAGATCGGGGCGGGGGGGCGTCGGGGAGCTGTTTTTT
CAWRSGRGGVGELFF
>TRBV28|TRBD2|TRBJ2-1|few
TGTGCCAGCAGTAGGATCGGGCTAGCGGGAGACTACAATGAGCAGTTCTTC
CASSRIGLAGDYNEQFF
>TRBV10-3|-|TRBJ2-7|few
TGTGCCATCAGTGAGCCCACTTACGAGCAGTACTTC
CAISEPTYEQYF
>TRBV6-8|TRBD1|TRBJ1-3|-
TGTGCCAGCACCTACAGGGGGGACTCTGGAAACACCATATATTTT
CASTYRGDSGNTIYF
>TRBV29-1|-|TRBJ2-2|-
TGCAGCGTTGACAGGGGAAGTGGAACCGGGGAGCTGTTTTTT
CSVDRGSGTGELFF
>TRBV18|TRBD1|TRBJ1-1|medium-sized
TGTGCCAGCTCACCAGACAGGGACACTGAAGCTTTCTTT
CASSPDRDTEAFF
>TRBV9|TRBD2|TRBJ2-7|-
TGTGCCAGCAAGAAGGGACTAGCGGGAAACTACGAGCAGTACTTC
CASKKGLAGNYEQYF
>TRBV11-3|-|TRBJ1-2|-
TGTGCCAGCAGGGACAACGAGGGAGAGTATGGCTACACCTTC
CASRDNEGEYGYTF
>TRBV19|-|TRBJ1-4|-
TGTGCCAGTAGTCCGGACAGAGCAACTAATGAAAAACTGTTTTTT
CASSPDRATNEKLFF
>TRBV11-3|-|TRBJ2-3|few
TGTGCCAGCAGCTTAGGAACCATAGGCGCAGATACGCAGTATTTT
CASSLGTIGADTQYF
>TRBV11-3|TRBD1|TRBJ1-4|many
TGTGCCAGCAGCGTCAGGGCGGGACAGATTAATGAAAAACTGTTTTTT
CASSVRAGQINEKLFF
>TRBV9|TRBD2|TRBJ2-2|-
TGTGCCAGCAGTGAAAGACTAGCGGGAGACACCGGGGAGCTGTTTTTT
CASSERLAGDTGELFF
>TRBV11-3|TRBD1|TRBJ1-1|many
TGTGCCAGCAGCTCGGGGGACAGAATGAACACTGAAGCTTTCTTT
CASSSGDRMNTEAFF
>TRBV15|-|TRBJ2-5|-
TGTGCCACCAGCAGAGATAAGTTCCTTGGCTACCAAGAGACCCAGTACTTC
CATSRDKFLGYQETQYF
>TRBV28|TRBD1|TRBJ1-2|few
TGTGCCAGCGAGGGGACAGGGGAAGGCTACACCTTC
CASEGTGEGYTF
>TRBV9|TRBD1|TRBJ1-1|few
TGTGCCAGCAGCGGTACAGGGGGCATTACTGAAGCTTTCTTT
CASSGTGGITEAFF
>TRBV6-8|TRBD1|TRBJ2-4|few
TGTGCCAGCAGTTGGACAGGTGGACTAGCCAAAAACATTCAGTACTTC
CASSWTGGLAKNIQYF
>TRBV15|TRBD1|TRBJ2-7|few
TGTGCCACCAGCAGGGGGACAGGGACCCAAATCCATGATTACGAGCAGTACTTC
CATSRGTGTQIHDYEQYF
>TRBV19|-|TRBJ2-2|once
TGTGCCAGTAGTATAGGTCATACGAACACCGGGGAGCTGTTTTTT
CASSIGHTNTGELFF
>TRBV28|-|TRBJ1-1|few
TGTGCCAGCACCTCCCCCGGGGGTGACACTGAAGCTTTCTTT
CASTSPGGDTEAFF
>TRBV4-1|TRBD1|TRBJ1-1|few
TGCGCCAGCAGCCAGGGACAGCTATTCATGAACACTGAAGCTTTCTTT
CASSQGQLFMNTEAFF
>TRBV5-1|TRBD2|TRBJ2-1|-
TGCGCCAGCAGCGTACTAGCGGGCCCGTACAATGAGCAGTTCTTC
CASSVLAGPYNEQFF
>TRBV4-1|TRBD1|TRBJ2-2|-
TGCGACCTCAGGCCGGGACAGGGTCCCGCGATGGCCACCGGGGAGCTGTTTTTT
CDLRPGQGPAMATGELFF